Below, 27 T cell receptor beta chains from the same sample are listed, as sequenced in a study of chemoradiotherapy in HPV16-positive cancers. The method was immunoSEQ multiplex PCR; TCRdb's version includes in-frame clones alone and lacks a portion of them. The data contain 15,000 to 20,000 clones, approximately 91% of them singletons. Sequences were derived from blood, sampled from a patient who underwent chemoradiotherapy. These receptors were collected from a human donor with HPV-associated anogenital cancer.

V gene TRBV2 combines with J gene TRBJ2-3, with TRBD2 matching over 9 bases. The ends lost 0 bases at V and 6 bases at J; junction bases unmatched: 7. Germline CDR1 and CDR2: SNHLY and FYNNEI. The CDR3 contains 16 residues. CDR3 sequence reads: CASSEAAGGPRDTQYF. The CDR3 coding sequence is TGTGCCAGCAGTGAAGCGGCGGGGGGGCCGAGGGATACGCAGTATTTT.

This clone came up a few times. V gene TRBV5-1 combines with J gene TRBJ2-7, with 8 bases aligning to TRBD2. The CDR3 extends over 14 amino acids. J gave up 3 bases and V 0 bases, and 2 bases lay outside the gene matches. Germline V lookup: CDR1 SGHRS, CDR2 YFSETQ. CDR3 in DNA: TGCGCCAGCAGCTTGGGAGCGGGGGACTACGAGCAGTACTTC. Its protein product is CASSLGAGDYEQYF.

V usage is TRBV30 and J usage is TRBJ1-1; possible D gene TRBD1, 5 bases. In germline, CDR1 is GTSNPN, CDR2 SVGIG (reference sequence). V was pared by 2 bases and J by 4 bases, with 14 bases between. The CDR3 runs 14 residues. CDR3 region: CAWSRSGGITEAFF. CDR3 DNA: TGTGCCTGGAGTCGGTCGGGGGGTATCACTGAAGCTTTCTTT. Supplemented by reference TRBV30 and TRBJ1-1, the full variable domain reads SQTIHQWPATLVQPVGSPLSLECTVEGTSNPNLYWYRQAAGRGLQLLFYSVGIGQISSEVPQNLSASRPQDRQFILSSKKLLLSDSGFYLCAWSRSGGITEAFFGQGTRLTVV.

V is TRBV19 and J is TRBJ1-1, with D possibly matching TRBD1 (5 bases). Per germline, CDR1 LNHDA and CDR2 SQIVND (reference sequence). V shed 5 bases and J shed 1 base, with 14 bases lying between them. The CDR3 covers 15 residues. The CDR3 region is CASSGWDGWNTEAFF. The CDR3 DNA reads TGTGCCAGTAGTGGCTGGGACGGATGGAACACTGAAGCTTTCTTT.

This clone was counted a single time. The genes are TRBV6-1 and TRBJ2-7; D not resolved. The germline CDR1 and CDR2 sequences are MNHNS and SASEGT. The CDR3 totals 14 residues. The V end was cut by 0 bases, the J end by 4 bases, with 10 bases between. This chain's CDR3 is CASSEARTHYEQYV. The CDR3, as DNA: TGTGCCAGCAGTGAAGCTCGGACGCATTACGAGCAGTACGTC.

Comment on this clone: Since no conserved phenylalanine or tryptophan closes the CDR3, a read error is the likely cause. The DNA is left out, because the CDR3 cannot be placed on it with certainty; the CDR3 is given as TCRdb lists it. The CDR3 here is CASRLALLAGVSY. The chain couples TRBV12-2 to TRBJ2-7; the table names TRBD2, a call not compared with the DNA. TRBV12-2 is a known pseudogene. Ends included, the CDR3 has 13 residues.

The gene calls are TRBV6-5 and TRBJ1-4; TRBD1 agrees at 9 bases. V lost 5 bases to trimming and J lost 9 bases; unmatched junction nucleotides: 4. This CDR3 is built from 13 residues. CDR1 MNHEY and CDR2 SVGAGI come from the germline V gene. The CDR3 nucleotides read TGTGCCAGCAGTCTAGGACAGGGGAAAAAACTGTTTTTT. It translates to CASSLGQGKKLFF.

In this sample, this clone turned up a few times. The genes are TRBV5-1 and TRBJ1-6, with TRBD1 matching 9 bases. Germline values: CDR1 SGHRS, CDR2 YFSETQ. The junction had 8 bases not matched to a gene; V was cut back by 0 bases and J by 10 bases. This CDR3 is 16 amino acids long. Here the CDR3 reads CASSLVGTGNVSPLHF. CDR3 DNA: TGCGCCAGCAGCTTGGTGGGGACAGGGAACGTCTCACCCCTCCACTTT.

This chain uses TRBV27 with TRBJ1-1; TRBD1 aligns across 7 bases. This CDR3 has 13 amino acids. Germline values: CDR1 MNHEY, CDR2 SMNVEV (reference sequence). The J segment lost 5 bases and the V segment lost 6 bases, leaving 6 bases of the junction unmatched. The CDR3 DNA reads TGTGCCAGCAGAAACAGGGGAGGTACTGAAGCTTTCTTT. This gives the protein CASRNRGGTEAFF.

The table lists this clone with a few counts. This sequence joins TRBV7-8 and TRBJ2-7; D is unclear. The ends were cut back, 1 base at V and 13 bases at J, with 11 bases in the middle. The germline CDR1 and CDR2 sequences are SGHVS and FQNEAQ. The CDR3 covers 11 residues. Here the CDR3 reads CASSLGEVPYF. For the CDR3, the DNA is TGTGCCAGCAGCTTAGGTGAGGTACCTTACTTC.

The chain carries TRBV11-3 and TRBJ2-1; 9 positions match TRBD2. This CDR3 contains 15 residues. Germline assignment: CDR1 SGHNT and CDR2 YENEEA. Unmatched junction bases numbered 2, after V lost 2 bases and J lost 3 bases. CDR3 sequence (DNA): TGTGCCAGCAGCTTAACAGCGGGGGGCTACAATGAGCAGTTCTTC. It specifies CASSLTAGGYNEQFF.

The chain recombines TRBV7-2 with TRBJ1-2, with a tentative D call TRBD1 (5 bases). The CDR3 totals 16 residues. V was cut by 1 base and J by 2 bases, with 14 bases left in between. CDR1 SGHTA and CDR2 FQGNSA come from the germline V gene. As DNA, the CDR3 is TGTGCCAGCAGCTTAGAGGCAGGGTATTGGAACTATGGCTACACCTTC. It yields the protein CASSLEAGYWNYGYTF.

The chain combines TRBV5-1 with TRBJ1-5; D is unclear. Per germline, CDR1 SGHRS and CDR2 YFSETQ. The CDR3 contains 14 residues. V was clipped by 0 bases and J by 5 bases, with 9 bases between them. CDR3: CASSLGPGYQPQHF. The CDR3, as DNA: TGCGCCAGCAGCTTGGGACCCGGGTATCAGCCCCAGCATTTT.

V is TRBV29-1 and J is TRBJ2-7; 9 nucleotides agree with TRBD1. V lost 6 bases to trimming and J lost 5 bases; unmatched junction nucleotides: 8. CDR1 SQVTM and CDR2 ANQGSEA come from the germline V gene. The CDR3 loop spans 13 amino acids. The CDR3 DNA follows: TGCAGCGTGGCCGGGACAGGGTATGACGAGCAGTACTTC. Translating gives CSVAGTGYDEQYF.

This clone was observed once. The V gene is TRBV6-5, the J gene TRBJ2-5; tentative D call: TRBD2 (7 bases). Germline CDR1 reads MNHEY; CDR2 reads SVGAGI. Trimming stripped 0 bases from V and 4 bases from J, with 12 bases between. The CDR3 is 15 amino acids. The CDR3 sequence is CASSYSRGPGETQYF. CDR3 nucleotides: TGTGCCAGCAGTTACTCGCGGGGGCCGGGAGAGACCCAGTACTTC.

Here the CDR3 DNA reads TGTGCCAGCAGCACAGGGGTTGGGACTGAAGCTTTCTTT. Its translation: CASSTGVGTEAFF. This sequence joins TRBV4-2 and TRBJ1-1; the match to TRBD1 covers 7 bases. V shed 5 bases and J 5 bases; nucleotides not matched to a gene: 5. There are 13 residues in the CDR3. CDR1 LGHNA and CDR2 YNFKEQ come from the germline V gene.

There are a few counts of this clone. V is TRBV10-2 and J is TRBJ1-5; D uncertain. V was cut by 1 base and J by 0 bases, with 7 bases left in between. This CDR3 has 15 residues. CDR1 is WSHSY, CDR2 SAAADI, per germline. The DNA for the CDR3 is TGCGCCAGCAGTGAGTATTTAGATAGCAATCAGCCCCAGCATTTT. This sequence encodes CASSEYLDSNQPQHF.

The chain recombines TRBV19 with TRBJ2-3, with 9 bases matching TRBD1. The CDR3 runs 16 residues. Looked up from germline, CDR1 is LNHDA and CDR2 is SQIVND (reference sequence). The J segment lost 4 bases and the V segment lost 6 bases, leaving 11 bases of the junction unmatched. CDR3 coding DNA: TGTGCCAGTAGCCCCCCGGGACAGGGTCGTTCAGATACGCAGTATTTT. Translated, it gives CASSPPGQGRSDTQYF.

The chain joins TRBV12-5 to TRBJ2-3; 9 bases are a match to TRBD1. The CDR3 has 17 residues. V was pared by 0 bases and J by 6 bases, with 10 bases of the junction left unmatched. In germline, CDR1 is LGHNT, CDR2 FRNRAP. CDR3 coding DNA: TGTGCTAGTGGTTTGGTACTAAGGGACAGGGTAATTGATACGCAGTATTTT. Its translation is CASGLVLRDRVIDTQYF.

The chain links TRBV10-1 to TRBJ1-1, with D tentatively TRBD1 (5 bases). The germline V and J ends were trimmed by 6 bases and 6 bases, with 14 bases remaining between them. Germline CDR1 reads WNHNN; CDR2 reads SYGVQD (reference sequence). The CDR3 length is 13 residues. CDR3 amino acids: CASRRTIDAEAFF. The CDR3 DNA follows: TGCGCCAGCAGAAGGACAATTGACGCTGAAGCTTTCTTT.

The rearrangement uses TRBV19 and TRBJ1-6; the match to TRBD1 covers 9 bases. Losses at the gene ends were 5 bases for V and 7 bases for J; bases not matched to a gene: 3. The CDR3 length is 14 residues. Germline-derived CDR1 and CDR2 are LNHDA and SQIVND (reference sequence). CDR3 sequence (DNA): TGTGCCAGTAGTTCACAGGGGGCGAATTCACCCCTCCACTTT. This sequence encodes CASSSQGANSPLHF.

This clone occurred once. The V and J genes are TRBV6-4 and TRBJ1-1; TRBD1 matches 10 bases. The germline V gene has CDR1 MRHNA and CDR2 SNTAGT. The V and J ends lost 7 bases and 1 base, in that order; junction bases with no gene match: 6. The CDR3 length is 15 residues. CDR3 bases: TGTGCCAGCAAACTGACAGGGGGCCGGAACACTGAAGCTTTCTTT. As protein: CASKLTGGRNTEAFF.

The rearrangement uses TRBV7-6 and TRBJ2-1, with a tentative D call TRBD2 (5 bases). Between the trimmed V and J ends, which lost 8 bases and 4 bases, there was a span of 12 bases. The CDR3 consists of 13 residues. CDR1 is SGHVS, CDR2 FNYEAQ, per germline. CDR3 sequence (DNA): TGTGCCAGCGGAGGACCGGCTTACAATGAGCAGTTCTTC. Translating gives CASGGPAYNEQFF.

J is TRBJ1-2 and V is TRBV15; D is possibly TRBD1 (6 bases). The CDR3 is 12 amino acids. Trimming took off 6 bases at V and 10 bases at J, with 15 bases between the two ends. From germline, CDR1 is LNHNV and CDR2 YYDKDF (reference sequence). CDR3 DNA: TGTGCCACCAGTACCGGGACAAGGGACTACACCTTC. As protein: CATSTGTRDYTF.

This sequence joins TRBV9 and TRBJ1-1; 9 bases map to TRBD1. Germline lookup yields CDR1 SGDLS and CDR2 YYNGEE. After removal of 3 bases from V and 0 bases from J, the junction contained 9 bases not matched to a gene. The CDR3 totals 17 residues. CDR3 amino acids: CASSEPIQGAVNTEAFF. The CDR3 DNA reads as TGTGCCAGCAGCGAACCGATACAGGGGGCTGTGAACACTGAAGCTTTCTTT.

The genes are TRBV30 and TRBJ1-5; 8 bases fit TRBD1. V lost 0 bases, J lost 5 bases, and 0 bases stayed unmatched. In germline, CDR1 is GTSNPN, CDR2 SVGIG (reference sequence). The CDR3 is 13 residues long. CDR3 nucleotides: TGTGCCTGGAGTGTACAGGGGGATCAGCCCCAGCATTTT. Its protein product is CAWSVQGDQPQHF.

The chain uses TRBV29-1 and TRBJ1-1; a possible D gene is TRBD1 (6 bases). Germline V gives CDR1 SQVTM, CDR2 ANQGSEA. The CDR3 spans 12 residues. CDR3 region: CPPTGWNTEAFF. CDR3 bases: TGCCCACCCACAGGGTGGAACACTGAAGCTTTCTTT. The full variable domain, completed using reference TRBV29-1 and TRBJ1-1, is SAVISQKPSRDICQRGTSLTIQCQVDSQVTMMFWYRQQPGQSLTLIATANQGSEATYESGFVIDKFPISRPNLTFSTLTVSNMSPEDSSIYLCPPTGWNTEAFFGQGTRLTVV.